A single T cell receptor (beta chain) is shown here with its context. Generated by immunoSEQ multiplex PCR, the TCRdb table keeps only in-frame clones and is missing some. The sample has some 2,100,000 clones; approximately 96% are singletons. CDR1 and CDR2 (germline): SGHRS, YFSETQ. The length of the CDR3 is 18 residues. Trimming pared 3 bases from V and 4 bases from J, leaving 25 bases between. The data were obtained in a study of shared clonotypes between healthy human individuals. The chain has TRBV5-1 and TRBJ1-2; tentatively, D is TRBD1 (6 bases). The sample consisted of naive CD4+ T cells sorted from blood. The subset is: CD45RA+ positively selected. This TCR came from a man aged 18 to 29 in good health. In DNA, the CDR3 is TGCGCCAGCAGCTATACACCTAACCGCAGGGGAGAGGTCTATGGCTACACCTTC. Encoded protein: CASSYTPNRRGEVYGYTF.